These T cell receptor beta chains were read from a single sample in a study of T cells in tuberculosis. Method: immunoSEQ multiplex PCR; TCRdb's copy keeps in-frame clones and lacks some. This sample carries 30,000 to 35,000 clones, approximately 91% of them seen once, and the ten largest clones take 2% to 2.5%. The specimen sequenced was PBMCs. These receptors all come from a donor aged 10-29 years with latent tuberculosis or without tuberculosis infection. The CDR3 runs from the conserved cysteine through the conserved F or W. A D gene is named only where the DNA matches it firmly. Where a row states a size, it is once, few, many or the class of an expanded clone; other rows omit it.

J gene: TRBJ2-2
clone size: .
D gene: .
V gene: TRBV10-3
CDR3 protein: CAISESSPGELFF
CDR3 DNA: TGTGCCATCAGTGAGTCGAGTCCTGGGGAGCTGTTTTTT

J gene: TRBJ1-2
clone size: once
D gene: .
V gene: TRBV15
CDR3 protein: CATPLKVGQGPEVNYGYTF
CDR3 DNA: TGTGCCACCCCCCTTAAGGTGGGGCAGGGCCCCGAGGTAAACTATGGCTACACCTTC

J gene: TRBJ1-2
clone size: once
D gene: .
V gene: TRBV30
CDR3 protein: CAWNLYSGDYGYTF
CDR3 DNA: TGTGCCTGGAATCTCTACAGTGGCGACTATGGCTACACCTTC

J gene: TRBJ1-1
clone size: .
D gene: TRBD1
V gene: TRBV5-4
CDR3 protein: CASSSEGTGVNTEAFF
CDR3 DNA: TGTGCCAGCAGCTCTGAAGGGACAGGGGTGAACACTGAAGCTTTCTTT

J gene: TRBJ2-7
clone size: few
D gene: .
V gene: TRBV10-1
CDR3 protein: CASSESEVYEQYF
CDR3 DNA: TGCGCCAGCAGTGAGTCCGAGGTCTACGAGCAGTACTTC

J gene: TRBJ2-7
clone size: .
D gene: .
V gene: TRBV2
CDR3 protein: CASSTDPGYYEQYF
CDR3 DNA: TGTGCCAGCAGTACCGATCCGGGGTACTACGAGCAGTACTTC

J gene: TRBJ2-1
clone size: .
D gene: TRBD2
V gene: TRBV19
CDR3 protein: CASSTPGGWLAPEQFF
CDR3 DNA: TGTGCCAGTAGTACCCCGGGAGGCTGGCTAGCCCCTGAGCAGTTCTTC

J gene: TRBJ1-1
clone size: .
D gene: TRBD1
V gene: TRBV7-3
CDR3 protein: CASSYTGGTEAFF
CDR3 DNA: TGTGCCAGCAGCTACACAGGGGGCACTGAAGCTTTCTTT

J gene: TRBJ2-5
clone size: .
D gene: TRBD2
V gene: TRBV6-5
CDR3 protein: CASSPGTIREETQYF
CDR3 DNA: TGTGCCAGCAGCCCCGGGACTATTCGAGAAGAGACCCAGTACTTC

J gene: TRBJ2-1
clone size: .
D gene: TRBD2
V gene: TRBV2
CDR3 protein: CATQPASGGIDEQFF
CDR3 DNA: TGTGCCACCCAACCCGCTAGCGGGGGGATAGATGAGCAGTTCTTC

J gene: TRBJ1-5
clone size: .
D gene: TRBD1
V gene: TRBV4-3
CDR3 protein: CASSQNRGTHQPQHF
CDR3 DNA: TGCGCCAGCAGCCAAAACAGGGGAACTCATCAGCCCCAGCATTTT

J gene: TRBJ1-2
clone size: .
D gene: .
V gene: TRBV11-3
CDR3 protein: CASSEVGGDGYTF
CDR3 DNA: TGTGCCAGCAGCGAAGTGGGGGGTGATGGCTACACCTTC

J gene: TRBJ2-6
clone size: .
D gene: TRBD2
V gene: TRBV27
CDR3 protein: CASSFLAGGQTIFSGANVLTF
CDR3 DNA: TGTGCCAGCAGTTTTCTAGCGGGGGGGCAAACTATCTTCTCTGGGGCCAACGTCCTGACTTTC

J gene: TRBJ2-7
clone size: once
D gene: TRBD2
V gene: TRBV10-3
CDR3 protein: CAISDDLGGRATYEQYF
CDR3 DNA: TGTGCCATCAGTGATGATCTCGGCGGGAGGGCGACCTACGAGCAGTACTTC

J gene: TRBJ2-4
clone size: .
D gene: .
V gene: TRBV28
CDR3 protein: CASSLPGGAKNIQYF
CDR3 DNA: TGTGCCAGCAGTTTACCCGGTGGAGCCAAAAACATTCAGTACTTC

J gene: TRBJ2-3
clone size: .
D gene: .
V gene: TRBV6-4
CDR3 protein: CASSDSRTSTDTQYF
CDR3 DNA: TGTGCCAGCAGTGACTCAAGGACTAGCACAGATACGCAGTATTTT

J gene: TRBJ2-3
clone size: .
D gene: TRBD2
V gene: TRBV6-6
CDR3 protein: CASSYSWLAGGDTQYF
CDR3 DNA: TGTGCCAGCAGTTACTCGTGGCTAGCGGGAGGAGATACGCAGTATTTT

J gene: TRBJ1-4
clone size: few
D gene: .
V gene: TRBV4-3
CDR3 protein: CASSQSARSFNEKLFF
CDR3 DNA: TGCGCCAGCAGCCAATCCGCGCGATCCTTTAATGAAAAACTGTTTTTT

J gene: TRBJ2-2
clone size: .
D gene: TRBD1
V gene: TRBV11-3
CDR3 protein: CASSPWDRPTGELFF
CDR3 DNA: TGTGCCAGCAGCCCGTGGGACAGGCCCACCGGGGAGCTGTTTTTT

J gene: TRBJ2-2
clone size: .
D gene: .
V gene: TRBV25-1
CDR3 protein: CASSPGIGTGELFF
CDR3 DNA: TGTGCCAGCAGTCCGGGGATTGGCACCGGGGAGCTGTTTTTT

J gene: TRBJ2-1
clone size: .
D gene: TRBD2
V gene: TRBV6-4
CDR3 protein: CASSPGLANEQFF
CDR3 DNA: TGTGCCAGCAGCCCGGGACTAGCGAATGAGCAGTTCTTC

J gene: TRBJ2-1
clone size: .
D gene: TRBD1
V gene: TRBV13
CDR3 protein: CASSLGQADNEQFF
CDR3 DNA: TGTGCCAGCAGCTTGGGACAGGCTGACAATGAGCAGTTCTTC

J gene: TRBJ2-7
clone size: .
D gene: TRBD1
V gene: TRBV7-2
CDR3 protein: CASSAGQGLGPRGEQYF
CDR3 DNA: TGTGCCAGCAGCGCCGGACAGGGTCTGGGTCCCCGGGGGGAGCAGTACTTC

J gene: TRBJ2-1
clone size: .
D gene: TRBD1
V gene: TRBV7-9
CDR3 protein: CASSRQGDYNEQFF
CDR3 DNA: TGTGCCAGCAGCAGACAGGGGGATTACAATGAGCAGTTCTTC

J gene: TRBJ1-1
clone size: .
D gene: .
V gene: TRBV10-2
CDR3 protein: CASKDRLKKAFF
CDR3 DNA: TGCGCCAGCAAAGACAGATTAAAGAAGGCTTTCTTT

J gene: TRBJ1-2
clone size: .
D gene: TRBD1
V gene: TRBV19
CDR3 protein: CASSFGTGSGYGYTF
CDR3 DNA: TGTGCCAGTAGTTTTGGGACAGGGTCGGGCTATGGCTACACCTTC

J gene: TRBJ2-1
clone size: .
D gene: .
V gene: TRBV5-1
CDR3 protein: CASSRASGEFEQFF
CDR3 DNA: TGCGCCAGCAGCCGGGCGTCGGGGGAGTTTGAGCAGTTCTTC

J gene: TRBJ1-1
clone size: .
D gene: .
V gene: TRBV20-1
CDR3 protein: CSARGKAFF
CDR3 DNA: TGCAGTGCAAGGGGGAAAGCTTTCTTT

J gene: TRBJ2-7
clone size: .
D gene: .
V gene: TRBV7-2
CDR3 protein: CASSLARQTYEQYF
CDR3 DNA: TGTGCCAGCAGCTTAGCGAGACAAACTTACGAGCAGTACTTC

J gene: TRBJ1-2
clone size: .
D gene: .
V gene: TRBV19
CDR3 protein: CASSISDMRRRVYGYTF
CDR3 DNA: TGTGCCAGTAGTATAAGTGACATGCGTCGGCGAGTCTATGGCTACACCTTC

J gene: TRBJ2-5
clone size: .
D gene: .
V gene: TRBV7-3
CDR3 protein: CASSSTGQRETQYF
CDR3 DNA: TGTGCCAGCAGCTCCACAGGACAGCGGGAGACCCAGTACTTC

J gene: TRBJ2-4
clone size: once
D gene: TRBD1
V gene: TRBV18
CDR3 protein: CASSPNPGQGNIQYF
CDR3 DNA: TGTGCCAGCTCACCTAATCCGGGACAGGGAAACATTCAGTACTTC

J gene: TRBJ2-7
clone size: few
D gene: .
V gene: TRBV7-9
CDR3 protein: CASSLLPAVYEQYF
CDR3 DNA: TGTGCCAGCAGCTTGCTTCCTGCGGTCTACGAGCAGTACTTC

J gene: TRBJ2-7
clone size: .
D gene: TRBD1
V gene: TRBV5-4
CDR3 protein: CASSSRQGGHWEQYF
CDR3 DNA: TGTGCCAGCAGTTCACGACAGGGTGGGCATTGGGAGCAGTACTTC

J gene: TRBJ2-7
clone size: .
D gene: .
V gene: TRBV4-2
CDR3 protein: CASSQGTGEQYF
CDR3 DNA: TGTGCCAGCAGCCAAGGGACGGGGGAGCAGTACTTC

J gene: TRBJ1-1
clone size: once
D gene: .
V gene: TRBV5-4
CDR3 protein: CASSLEHTVNTEAFF
CDR3 DNA: TGTGCCAGCAGCTTGGAACACACAGTGAACACTGAAGCTTTCTTT

J gene: TRBJ2-1
clone size: .
D gene: .
V gene: TRBV7-2
CDR3 protein: CASSLEFSKNEQFF
CDR3 DNA: TGTGCCAGCAGCTTAGAATTTTCAAAAAATGAGCAGTTCTTC

J gene: TRBJ2-4
clone size: .
D gene: .
V gene: TRBV7-8
CDR3 protein: CASSLWGHGGAKNIQYF
CDR3 DNA: TGTGCCAGCAGCTTGTGGGGACACGGAGGAGCCAAAAACATTCAGTACTTC

J gene: TRBJ2-3
clone size: .
D gene: .
V gene: TRBV7-6
CDR3 protein: CASSSPPADTQYF
CDR3 DNA: TGTGCCAGCAGCTCCCCCCCCGCGGATACGCAGTATTTT

J gene: TRBJ2-2
clone size: .
D gene: TRBD2
V gene: TRBV7-2
CDR3 protein: CASSTGTSPGELFF
CDR3 DNA: TGTGCCAGCAGCACCGGGACTAGCCCCGGGGAGCTGTTTTTT

J gene: TRBJ2-2
clone size: .
D gene: .
V gene: TRBV19
CDR3 protein: CASSNLLNTGELFF
CDR3 DNA: TGTGCCAGTAGTAATCTACTGAACACCGGGGAGCTGTTTTTT

J gene: TRBJ2-1
clone size: .
D gene: TRBD2
V gene: TRBV10-3
CDR3 protein: CAISGGPAGGIPKRNEQFF
CDR3 DNA: TGTGCCATCAGTGGGGGTCCAGCGGGAGGAATCCCAAAGAGGAATGAGCAGTTCTTC

J gene: TRBJ2-5
clone size: .
D gene: TRBD2
V gene: TRBV7-9
CDR3 protein: CASSPGIGGEETQYF
CDR3 DNA: TGTGCCAGCAGTCCAGGCATCGGGGGGGAAGAGACCCAGTACTTC

J gene: TRBJ2-5
clone size: .
D gene: TRBD1
V gene: TRBV29-1
CDR3 protein: CSVGDRGQRAETQYF
CDR3 DNA: TGCAGCGTTGGAGACAGGGGGCAAAGGGCAGAGACCCAGTACTTC